This T cell receptor beta chain was obtained from a study of control samples from healthy donors and cancer patients. Using immunoSEQ multiplex PCR, the repertoire was profiled, and TCRdb retains in-frame clones only, with some absent. The sample carries under 450,000 clones, around 90% recorded once. The V and J ends lost 3 bases and 3 bases respectively, with 17 bases between them. There are 16 residues in the CDR3. Germline loops: CDR1 PRHDT, CDR2 FYEKMQ (reference sequence). The gene calls are TRBV13 and TRBJ1-1, with D possibly matching TRBD1 (6 bases). The receptor comes from a man aged 35-49 years with head and neck cancer. Sequencing input: PBMCs. The CDR3 reads CASSFRGVVGYTEAFF. CDR3 nucleotide sequence: TGTGCCAGCAGCTTTAGGGGGGTGGTGGGGTACACTGAAGCTTTCTTT.